The 20 T cell receptor beta chains below come from one sample, sequenced in a study of T-cell memory formation after mild COVID-19. TCRdb re-derived calls from the 5' RACE reads in MiXCR, one entry per CDR3 protein. Here the sample spans roughly 170,000 distinct CDR3 sequences, under 20% being singletons. Sequenced: PBMCs or a T cell subset sorted from them (not recorded which). The source is a man between 18 and 29 years old who had mild COVID-19 (a few samples of this study predate the infection). Cell type and time point are not known.

This clonotype was recorded at least ten times. The V gene is TRBV6-5, the J gene TRBJ2-5, with a possible D match to TRBD2 (5 bases). This CDR3 is 14 amino acids long. Germline CDR1 and CDR2: MNHEY and SVGAGI. V was trimmed by 0 bases and J by 1 base, leaving 6 bases between them. The DNA of the CDR3 is TGTGCCAGCAGTTACTCGGGAGTCCAAGAGACCCAGTACTTC. Protein: CASSYSGVQETQYF.

A few counts support this clonotype. The rearrangement joins TRBV5-1 to TRBJ2-7, with TRBD1 identical over 11 bases. The CDR3 is 15 residues long. Per the germline V gene, CDR1 is SGHRS and CDR2 is YFSETQ. Germline trimming cut 4 bases from V and 5 bases from J; bases unmatched to any gene: 8. As DNA, the CDR3 is TGCGCCAGCAGCCCTACCGGGACAGGGGGACACGAGCAGTACGTC. This sequence encodes CASSPTGTGGHEQYV.

CDR3: CASREQGYSNQPQHF. CDR3 bases: TGTGCCAGCAGGGAACAGGGGTATAGCAATCAGCCCCAGCATTTT. This sequence joins TRBV28 and TRBJ1-5; 7 bases map to TRBD1. The junction had 5 bases not matched to a gene; V was cut back by 6 bases and J by 0 bases. This CDR3 has 15 amino acids. Germline CDR1 and CDR2: MDHEN and SYDVKM.

The chain uses TRBV11-2 and TRBJ1-1; D is unclear. The CDR3 has 14 residues. Looked up from germline, CDR1 is SGHAT and CDR2 is FQNNGV. Trimming took 5 bases from V and 4 from J, leaving 14 bases between them. CDR3 DNA: TGTGCCAGCAGCGGCCGGGAGACCGGCACTGAAGCTTTCTTT. Translated, it gives CASSGRETGTEAFF.

The chain carries TRBV7-2 and TRBJ2-5; possible D gene TRBD2, 6 bases. This CDR3 has 12 residues. V lost 9 bases, J lost 5 bases, and 13 bases lay in between. Germline-derived CDR1 and CDR2 are SGHTA and FQGNSA. The CDR3 DNA sequence: TGTGCCAGTACACTTGGGGGGGAGACCCAGTACTTC. Protein product: CASTLGGETQYF. The full variable domain, its missing parts supplied by reference TRBV7-2 and TRBJ2-5, is GAGVSQSPSNKVTEKGKDVELRCDPISGHTALYWYRQSLGQGLEFLIYFQGNSAPDKSGLPSDRFSAERTGGSVSTLTIQRTQQEDSAVYLCASTLGGETQYFGPGTRLLVL.

The CDR3 sequence is CASSLVVGHSGNTIYF. The CDR3 DNA reads as TGTGCCAGCAGCTTAGTGGTAGGGCACTCTGGAAACACCATATATTTT. The chain uses TRBV11-2 and TRBJ1-3, with no clear D. V shed 1 base and J shed 0 bases, with 10 bases lying between them. This CDR3 region has 16 residues. CDR1 SGHAT and CDR2 FQNNGV come from the germline V gene. The full variable domain, in which reference TRBV11-2 and TRBJ1-3 provide the parts outside the CDR3, is EAGVAQSPRYKIIEKRQSVAFWCNPISGHATLYWYQQILGQGPKLLIQFQNNGVVDDSQLPKDRFSAERLKGVDSTLKIQPAKLEDSAVYLCASSLVVGHSGNTIYFGEGSWLTVV.

This clonotype came up a few times. This chain connects TRBV12-3 or TRBV12-4 to TRBJ1-1, with 8 bases matching TRBD1. The CDR3 is 14 residues long. V lost 6 bases, J lost 5 bases, and 8 bases stayed unmatched. CDR3 residues: CASRPTGAATEAFF. The DNA for the CDR3 is TGTGCCAGCAGGCCGACAGGGGCCGCTACTGAAGCTTTCTTT.

The chain is built from TRBV7-3 and TRBJ1-1; D may be TRBD1 (6 bases). Germline loops: CDR1 SGHTA, CDR2 FQGTGA. Trimming stripped 5 bases from V and 1 base from J, with 17 bases between. This CDR3 has 16 residues. DNA for the CDR3: TGTGCCAGCAGCCCCCGACAGGTGGGGACGAACACTGAAGCTTTCTTT. The encoded protein is CASSPRQVGTNTEAFF.

The rearrangement uses TRBV7-6 and TRBJ2-2, with TRBD2 matching 7 bases. In germline, CDR1 is SGHVS, CDR2 FNYEAQ. CDR3 length: 16 amino acids. The V segment lost 3 bases and the J segment 1 base; nucleotides outside the gene matches: 5. The CDR3 sequence is CASSFSAGQNTGELFF. The DNA for the CDR3 is TGTGCCAGCAGCTTCTCAGCGGGGCAGAACACCGGGGAGCTGTTTTTT.

The chain joins TRBV9 to TRBJ1-4, with a tentative D call TRBD1 (5 bases). This CDR3 is 13 amino acids long. The germline V gene encodes CDR1 SGDLS and CDR2 YYNGEE. Between the trimmed V and J ends, which lost 6 bases and 7 bases, there was a span of 13 bases. The CDR3 sequence is CASNSGGGEKLFF. CDR3 nucleotides: TGTGCCAGCAATTCGGGGGGTGGTGAAAAACTGTTTTTT.

The genes are TRBV7-8 and TRBJ2-5; D is uncertain. Germline V gives CDR1 SGHVS, CDR2 FQNEAQ. The CDR3 consists of 12 residues. Trimming stripped 5 bases from V and 5 bases from J, with 9 bases between. CDR3 region: CASSQTQETQYF. The CDR3 DNA sequence: TGTGCCAGCAGCCAAACCCAGGAGACCCAGTACTTC.

This clonotype has only a few counts. The rearrangement uses TRBV6-5 and TRBJ1-1, with D unclear. The CDR3 totals 17 residues. Germline loops: CDR1 MNHEY, CDR2 SVGAGI. Trimming pared 4 bases from V and 1 base from J, leaving 19 bases between. The CDR3 sequence is CASSFSPHFTRNTEAFF. CDR3 sequence (DNA): TGTGCCAGCAGTTTCTCACCTCACTTTACTAGGAACACTGAAGCTTTCTTT.

The chain couples TRBV7-2 to TRBJ2-2; D gene unclear. V was shortened by 5 bases and J by 3 bases, with 10 bases between the two germline ends. This CDR3 has 14 amino acids. In germline, CDR1 is SGHTA, CDR2 FQGNSA. The CDR3 loop is CASSPSRDTGELFF. The CDR3 bases are TGTGCCAGCAGCCCGTCTAGAGACACCGGGGAGCTGTTTTTT.

The chain is built from TRBV5-1 and TRBJ1-2; D may be TRBD1 (5 bases). V was pared by 0 bases and J by 4 bases, with 10 bases between. Germline V gives CDR1 SGHRS, CDR2 YFSETQ. The CDR3 totals 14 residues. The CDR3 region is CASSLVDSSYGYTF. In nucleotides, the CDR3 is TGCGCCAGCAGCTTGGTCGACAGCTCCTATGGCTACACCTTC.

This sequence joins TRBV5-6 and TRBJ2-1; 12 bases align to TRBD2. V trimming: 4 bases; J trimming: 1 base; junction bases outside the gene matches: 9. Germline V gene lookup returns CDR1 SGHDT and CDR2 YYEEEE. The CDR3 loop spans 18 amino acids. The CDR3 sequence is CASSRLAGGLRSYNEQFF. The CDR3 region has the DNA TGTGCCAGCAGCCGTCTAGCGGGGGGGCTAAGGTCCTACAATGAGCAGTTCTTC.

The gene calls are TRBV7-2 and TRBJ2-5; a weak D match, TRBD2 (6 bases). The germline V gene encodes CDR1 SGHTA and CDR2 FQGNSA. This CDR3 has 16 residues. The V end was cut by 1 base, the J end by 4 bases, with 16 bases between. In DNA form, the CDR3 reads TGTGCCAGCAGCTTAGTCGGGGGACGGCTTGGAGAGACCCAGTACTTC. Translated: CASSLVGGRLGETQYF.

This clonotype was seen a handful of times. This sequence joins TRBV7-2 and TRBJ2-5; D is possibly TRBD1 or TRBD2 (7 bases each). This CDR3 has 14 residues. Germline loops: CDR1 SGHTA, CDR2 FQGNSA. The V gene lost 4 bases and the J gene lost 3 bases, with 12 bases spanning the gap. CDR3 protein: CASSSQGGKETQYF. CDR3 DNA: TGTGCCAGCAGCTCCCAGGGGGGGAAAGAGACCCAGTACTTC.

The chain combines TRBV7-2 with TRBJ1-2; TRBD1 matches at 8 bases. This CDR3 has 14 residues. CDR1 and CDR2 (germline): SGHTA, FQGNSA. V lost 4 bases, J lost 3 bases, and 4 bases stayed unmatched. CDR3 coding DNA: TGTGCCAGCAGCTCGGACAGGGCCTACTATGGCTACACCTTC. Amino acid sequence: CASSSDRAYYGYTF. Supplemented by reference TRBV7-2 and TRBJ1-2, the full variable domain reads GAGVSQSPSNKVTEKGKDVELRCDPISGHTALYWYRQSLGQGLEFLIYFQGNSAPDKSGLPSDRFSAERTGGSVSTLTIQRTQQEDSAVYLCASSSDRAYYGYTFGSGTRLTVV.

V is TRBV7-2 and J is TRBJ2-7; the D call may be TRBD1 or TRBD2 (5 bases each). The CDR3 is 13 amino acids. From germline, CDR1 is SGHTA and CDR2 FQGNSA. V shed 1 base and J shed 6 bases, with 10 bases lying between them. The CDR3 here is CASSLVGRGEQYV. CDR3 bases: TGTGCCAGCAGCTTAGTGGGACGGGGCGAGCAGTACGTC.

The CDR3 loop is CASLSGASGETQYF. Here the CDR3 DNA reads TGTGCCAGCTTGAGTGGGGCCAGCGGAGAGACCCAGTACTTC. The rearrangement joins TRBV12-3 or TRBV12-4 to TRBJ2-5, with D perhaps given as TRBD1 or TRBD2 (5 bases each). Trimming left V 8 bases short and J 4 bases short, with 17 bases between. The CDR3 is 14 amino acids.